This entry lists 12 T cell receptor beta chains sequenced from one sample in a study of CD8 T cells in ankylosing spondylitis. Study-wide results and limits: Characteristic of ankylosing spondylitis blood, it appeared, was a TCR beta motif comprising several highly homologous variants.

Antigens of these TCRs are unknown. Each CDR3 protein is one row after TCRdb ran MiXCR on the 5' RACE reads. This table has under 850,000 distinct CDR3 sequences, 15% to 20% appearing once. What was sequenced was blood, either unsorted or a sorted T cell fraction (not recorded which). The receptors derive from a male donor with ankylosing spondylitis.

The rearrangement uses TRBV5-1 and TRBJ2-3, with 10 bases identical to TRBD1. CDR1 is SGHRS and CDR2 is YFSETQ in the germline V gene. The CDR3 is 15 amino acids. V gave up 0 bases and J gave up 5 bases; unmatched junction bases: 3. The CDR3 reads CASSLGQGAGDTQYF. The CDR3 DNA reads as TGCGCCAGCAGCTTGGGACAGGGGGCTGGAGATACGCAGTATTTT.

The chain recombines TRBV2 with TRBJ1-1; TRBD1 aligns across 8 bases. Germline CDR1 is SNHLY and CDR2 is FYNNEI. With 6 bases clipped from V and 3 bases from J, the junction kept 3 bases outside the gene matches. This CDR3 contains 13 residues. The CDR3 DNA reads as TGTGCCAGCAGGGACAGGGAAGACACTGAAGCTTTCTTT. Translated: CASRDREDTEAFF.

This clonotype has a handful of counts. The chain carries TRBV7-2 and TRBJ2-3; no clear D. The CDR3 runs 12 residues. In germline, CDR1 is SGHTA, CDR2 FQGNSA. The V end lost 3 bases, the J end lost 5 bases, and 6 bases lay between the germline ends. CDR3 protein: CASSFDVDTQYF. In DNA form, the CDR3 reads TGTGCCAGCAGCTTCGATGTAGATACGCAGTATTTT.

The DNA of the CDR3 is TGCGCCAGCAGCTTGGTGGTTATTAGCACAGATACGCAGTATTTT. Its protein product is CASSLVVISTDTQYF. V and J are TRBV5-1 and TRBJ2-3, with no clear D. The germline V and J ends were trimmed by 0 bases and 0 bases, with 8 bases remaining between them. CDR3 length: 15 residues. The germline V gene encodes CDR1 SGHRS and CDR2 YFSETQ.

This chain links TRBV6-2 or TRBV6-3 with TRBJ1-1; D is ambiguous. This CDR3 comprises 13 residues. The germline V gene has CDR1 MNHEY and CDR2 SVGEGT. The V end was cut by 1 base, the J end by 0 bases, with 3 bases between. CDR3 protein: CASSYFLNTEAFF. The CDR3 nucleotides read TGTGCCAGCAGTTACTTTCTGAACACTGAAGCTTTCTTT.

V and J are TRBV10-2 and TRBJ2-3; the match to TRBD1 covers 10 bases. Germline-derived CDR1 and CDR2 are WSHSY and SAAADI. The CDR3 is 14 amino acids. The junction had 5 bases not matched to a gene; V was cut back by 10 bases and J by 1 base. CDR3 nucleotides: TGCGCCACCTCCGGGACAGGGGGCACAGATACGCAGTATTTT. Its translation is CATSGTGGTDTQYF.

This clonotype has only a few counts. The chain combines TRBV10-3 with TRBJ2-4, with 7 bases matching TRBD1. From germline, CDR1 is ENHRY and CDR2 SYGVKD. V lost 3 bases, J lost 4 bases, and 12 bases stayed unmatched. The CDR3 loop spans 17 amino acids. CDR3 coding DNA: TGTGCCATCAGTGATGGAGCAGGGGGAGACGGAAAAAACATTCAGTACTTC. This gives the protein CAISDGAGGDGKNIQYF.

The chain carries TRBV25-1 and TRBJ2-5; D is tentatively TRBD1 or TRBD2 (7 bases each). From germline, CDR1 is MGHDK and CDR2 SYGVNS. The CDR3 sequence is 15 residues long. The germline V and J ends were trimmed by 2 bases and 6 bases, with 16 bases remaining between them. CDR3 sequence reads: CASSEGARGGKTQYF. CDR3 in DNA: TGTGCCAGCAGTGAAGGAGCCAGGGGGGGAAAGACCCAGTACTTC.

This clonotype was seen only a few times. This chain uses TRBV7-8 with TRBJ2-7; tentative D call: TRBD1 (6 bases). Deletions cut 5 bases from V and 3 bases from J, with 17 bases between. In germline, CDR1 is SGHVS, CDR2 FQNEAQ. The CDR3 totals 15 residues. The CDR3 sequence is CASSPPHRVGYEQYF. The CDR3 DNA sequence: TGTGCCAGCAGCCCCCCCCACAGGGTCGGCTACGAGCAGTACTTC.

The rearrangement joins TRBV7-2 to TRBJ1-3; no definite D call. Trimming removed 5 bases at V and 14 bases at J, with 19 bases between. The CDR3 totals 13 residues. The V gene's germline CDR1 is SGHTA and CDR2 FQGNSA. CDR3 protein: CASSTWTARTVYF. CDR3 DNA sequence: TGTGCCAGCAGCACCTGGACCGCCCGGACGGTATATTTT.

The J gene is TRBJ1-1, the V gene TRBV18; 7 bases fit TRBD1. Looked up from germline, CDR1 is KGHSH and CDR2 is LQKENI. The CDR3 is made up of 12 amino acids. V trimming: 2 bases; J trimming: 12 bases; junction bases outside the gene matches: 6. CDR3 region: CASSPSDRVPFF. The DNA of the CDR3 is TGTGCCAGCTCACCAAGTGACAGGGTACCTTTCTTT.

This rearrangement joins TRBV12-3 or TRBV12-4 to TRBJ1-4; possible D gene TRBD1, 5 bases. The CDR3 totals 13 residues. The V end lost 2 bases, the J end lost 7 bases, and 8 bases lay between the germline ends. The CDR3 region is CASSLSRVEKLFF. Here the CDR3 DNA reads TGTGCCAGCAGTTTATCCAGGGTTGAAAAACTGTTTTTT.